The sequence of this T cell receptor beta chain was determined in a study of blood T cell repertoires in COVID-19. Trimming took 5 bases from V and 0 from J; bases not matched to a gene: 13. Germline assignment: CDR1 SEHNR and CDR2 FQNEAQ (reference sequence). The CDR3 contains 19 residues. Profiling relied on immunoSEQ multiplex PCR, and the TCRdb table lists in-frame clones only, not all of them. The top ten hold around an eighth of the sample, which has around 34,000 clones, 80% seen once. The chain uses TRBV7-9 and TRBJ2-5; 12 positions match TRBD2. The clonotype comes from a woman in her 70s with acute or convalescent COVID-19. The sequencing input was peripheral blood. CDR3 nucleotides: TGTGCCAGCAGCCAGGGACTAGCGGGCGGCAACTTGTACCAAGAGACCCAGTACTTC. As protein: CASSQGLAGGNLYQETQYF.